This TCR beta chain was identified during a study of CD8+CD57+ T cells in acquired aplastic anemia (dated by TCRdb to the late 2010s). For context, the study as a whole: Extracted DNA from sorted CD4+ and CD8+ cells averaged approximately 3 ug, ranging from about 0.2 to 30 ug. CD8+CD57+ expansion was defined as a frequency above the mean frequency observed in healthy subjects. Summary of the overall study and its limitations: Around 30 CD8+ CDR3 sequences were found to be shared between patients and controls, but these sequences appeared to be highly expressed in patients and within the immunodominant clones of the patients. Between patients and healthy controls, no significant difference in CD8+ Simpson's diversity was found (P=0.060).

Genomic DNA served as template for TCR beta VDJ combination and CDR3 sequence profiling. TCR repertoire sequencing was run on an Illumina HiSeq 2000. Per the original workflow: Repertoires were assessed using TRBV/TRBJ rearrangement plots, CDR3 size and DJ length profiles, and Simpson's diversity index. Whichever DNA sequence was most abundant in the deep sequencing data was defined as the immunodominant clone. CDR3 amino acid sequences were checked for sharing across subjects and were also compared against the VDJdb database and published repertoires. TCRdb reworked the public reads: Q25 trimming with fastp, MiXCR clone assembly, productive beta chains retained. One record per CDR3 amino acid sequence lists the most common genes and DNA. The authors' filters were not applied to this entry. The sample table shows 150,000 or so distinct CDR3 sequences, and about 45% are seen once. Roughly 1.1% of the sample is in the top ten clones.

From the cysteine through the phenylalanine, the CDR3 covers 14 amino acids. The retained sequence is limited to the CDR3, 42 bases, with the frame set at the first base. V sheds 4 bases and J sheds 7 bases, leaving 16 bases between their ends. CDR1 MGHDK and CDR2 SYGVNS were looked up in the germline V gene. Expansion of CD8+CD57+ cells had been shown by flow cytometry in the patients chosen for sequencing. Every patient had a diagnosis of severe acquired aplastic anemia based on International Study of Aplastic Anemia and Agranulocytosis and Camitta criteria. No therapy had been received by the patients at the time of blood sampling. TCR repertoires of sorted CD4+ and CD8+ blood T cells from severe aplastic anemia patients and healthy subjects were deep-sequenced in the study. In the USA, patient enrollment took place under clinicaltrials.gov protocols 00001620, 01623167, 00001397, 00071045, 00081523 and 00961064. Ficoll-Paque density gradient centrifugation was used to isolate peripheral blood mononuclear cells. Before DNA was extracted, CD4+ and CD8+ T cells were sorted using either FACS or magnetic beads.

With regard to this clonotype: The antigen it binds to is not known. Base qualities are not recorded, but no much larger clone differs from it by a single base.

The chain was built from TRBV25-1 and TRBJ1-2; no D gene can be assigned with confidence. Sequenced material: sorted CD4+, CD8+, or CD8+CD57+ T cells (not recorded which) from PBMCs. The clonotype originates from a human donor with aplastic anemia. The CDR3 sequence is CASSAQTSLGGYTF. The DNA reads as follows: TGTGCCAGCAGTGCCCAGACAAGTCTGGGTGGCTACACCTTC.